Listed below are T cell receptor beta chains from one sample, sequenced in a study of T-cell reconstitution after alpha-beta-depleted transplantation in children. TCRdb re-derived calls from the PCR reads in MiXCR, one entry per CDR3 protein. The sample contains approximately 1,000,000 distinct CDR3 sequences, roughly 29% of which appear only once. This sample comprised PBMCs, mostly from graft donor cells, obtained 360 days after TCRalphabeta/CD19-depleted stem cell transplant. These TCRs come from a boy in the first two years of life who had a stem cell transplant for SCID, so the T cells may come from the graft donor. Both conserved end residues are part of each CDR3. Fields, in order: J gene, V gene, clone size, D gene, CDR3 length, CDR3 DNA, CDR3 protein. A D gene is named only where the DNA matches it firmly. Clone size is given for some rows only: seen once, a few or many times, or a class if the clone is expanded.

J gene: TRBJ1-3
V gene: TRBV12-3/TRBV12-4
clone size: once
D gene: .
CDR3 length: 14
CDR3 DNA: TGTGCCAGCAGTTTCGGGGGTAAAGGAAACACCATATATTTT
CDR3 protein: CASSFGGKGNTIYF

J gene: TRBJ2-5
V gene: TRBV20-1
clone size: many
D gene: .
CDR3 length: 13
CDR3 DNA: TGCAGTGCTAGGTCGGCTACCCAATGGGCCCAGTACTTC
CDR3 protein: CSARSATQWAQYF

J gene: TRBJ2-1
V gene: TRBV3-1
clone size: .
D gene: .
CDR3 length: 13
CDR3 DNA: TGTGCCAGCGCGAGGACACCTTACAATGAGCAGTTCTTC
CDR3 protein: CASARTPYNEQFF

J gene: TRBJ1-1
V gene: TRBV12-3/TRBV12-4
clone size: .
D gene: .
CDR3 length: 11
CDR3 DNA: TGTGCCAGCAGTTTAGCTTCCGGAGCTTTCTTT
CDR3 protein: CASSLASGAFF

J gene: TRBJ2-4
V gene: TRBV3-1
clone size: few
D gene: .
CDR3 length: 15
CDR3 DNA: TGTGCCAGCAGCCGTGACACCCTAGCCAAAAACATTCAGTACTTC
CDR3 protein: CASSRDTLAKNIQYF

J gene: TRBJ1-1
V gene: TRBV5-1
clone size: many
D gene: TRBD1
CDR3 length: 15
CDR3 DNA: TGCGCCAGCAGCTGGGGGACAGGGTCGAACACTGAAGCTTTCTTT
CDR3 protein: CASSWGTGSNTEAFF

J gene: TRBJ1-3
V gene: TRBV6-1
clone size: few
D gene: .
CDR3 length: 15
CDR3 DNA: TGTGCCAGCAGCCGACGGCAGGCAGGCGGAAACACCATATATTTT
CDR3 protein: CASSRRQAGGNTIYF

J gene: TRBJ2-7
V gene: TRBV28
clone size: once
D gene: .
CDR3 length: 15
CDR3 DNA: TGTGCCAGCACCGATAGGGGCCATGGGGGCGAAGAGCAGTACTTC
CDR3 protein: CASTDRGHGGEEQYF

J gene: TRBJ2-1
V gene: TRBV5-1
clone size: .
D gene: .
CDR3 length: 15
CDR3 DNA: TGCGCCAGCGCCCCCCGGTGGGTGGGGTACAATGAGCAGTTCTTC
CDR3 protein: CASAPRWVGYNEQFF

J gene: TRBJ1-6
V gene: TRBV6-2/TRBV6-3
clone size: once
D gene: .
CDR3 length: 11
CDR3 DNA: TGTGCCAGCAGCCGTGACGAGACCCTCCACTTT
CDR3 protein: CASSRDETLHF

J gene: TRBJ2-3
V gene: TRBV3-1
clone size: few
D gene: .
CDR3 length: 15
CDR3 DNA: TGTGCCAGCAGCCAAGGGGGTAATAGCGTGGATACGCAGTATTTT
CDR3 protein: CASSQGGNSVDTQYF

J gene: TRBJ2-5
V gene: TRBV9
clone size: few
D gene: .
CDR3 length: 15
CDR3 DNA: TGTGCCAGCAGCGTTGGGGGCTCCAAAAAAGAGACCCAGTACTTC
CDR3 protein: CASSVGGSKKETQYF

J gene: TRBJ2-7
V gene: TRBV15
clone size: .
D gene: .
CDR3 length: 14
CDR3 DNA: TGTGCCACCAGCAGTCGGGTGAGCTCCTACGAGCAGTACTTC
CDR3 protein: CATSSRVSSYEQYF

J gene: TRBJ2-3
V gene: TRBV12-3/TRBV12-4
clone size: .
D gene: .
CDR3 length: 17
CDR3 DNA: TGTGCCAGCAGTCAAAATAACCAGGGATGGAGGACAGATACGCAGTATTTT
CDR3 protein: CASSQNNQGWRTDTQYF

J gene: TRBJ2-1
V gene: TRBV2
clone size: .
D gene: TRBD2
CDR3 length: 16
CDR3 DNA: TGTGCCAGCAGGAGGACTAGCGTCCCAGAGTACAATGAGCAGTTCTTC
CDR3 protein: CASRRTSVPEYNEQFF

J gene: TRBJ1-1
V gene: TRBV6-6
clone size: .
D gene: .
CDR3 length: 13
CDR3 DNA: TGTGCCAGCAGCCCAGACCCGAACTCTGAAGCTTTCTTT
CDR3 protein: CASSPDPNSEAFF

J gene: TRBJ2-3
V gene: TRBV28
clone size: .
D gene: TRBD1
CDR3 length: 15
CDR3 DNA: TGTGCCAGCAGAACCGACAGGGAAAGCACAGATACGCAGTATTTT
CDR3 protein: CASRTDRESTDTQYF

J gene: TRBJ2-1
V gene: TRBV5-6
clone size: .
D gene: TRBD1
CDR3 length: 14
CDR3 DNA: TGTGCCAGCAGCTACGGGGACAGGGGACATGAGCAGTTCTTC
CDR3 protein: CASSYGDRGHEQFF

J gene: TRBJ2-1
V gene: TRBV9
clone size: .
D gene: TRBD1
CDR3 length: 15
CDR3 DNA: TGTGCCAGCAGCGTACGGACAGGGGCCTACAATGAGCAGTTCTTC
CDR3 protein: CASSVRTGAYNEQFF

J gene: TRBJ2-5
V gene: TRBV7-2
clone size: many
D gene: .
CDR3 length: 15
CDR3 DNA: TGTGCCAGCAGCTTAGAGGCGGTCGTCCAAGAGACCCAGTACTTC
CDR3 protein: CASSLEAVVQETQYF

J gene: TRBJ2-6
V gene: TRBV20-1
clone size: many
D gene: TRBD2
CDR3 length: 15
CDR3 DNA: TGCAGTGCTGTGGGAGGGGCCTCTGGGGCCAACGTCCTGACTTTC
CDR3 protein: CSAVGGASGANVLTF

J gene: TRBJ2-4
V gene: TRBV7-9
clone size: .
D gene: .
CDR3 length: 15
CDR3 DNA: TGTGCCAGCAGCTACGCGTGGGGGGCCAAAAACATTCAGTACTTC
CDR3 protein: CASSYAWGAKNIQYF

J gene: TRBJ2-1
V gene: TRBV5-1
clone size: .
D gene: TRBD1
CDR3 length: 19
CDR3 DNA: TGCGCCAGTAGCCACTCCGTGGGGACAGGGGTAGGGGTCTACAATGAGCAGTTCTTC
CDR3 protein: CASSHSVGTGVGVYNEQFF

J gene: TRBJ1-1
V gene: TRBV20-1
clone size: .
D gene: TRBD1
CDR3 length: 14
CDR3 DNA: TGCAGTGCTCCCAGGGGGCTTCGGAACACTGAAGCTTTCTTT
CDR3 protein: CSAPRGLRNTEAFF

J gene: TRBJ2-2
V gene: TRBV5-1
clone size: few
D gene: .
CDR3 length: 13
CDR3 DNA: TGCGCCAGCAGCTGGCGCCGGGCCGGGGAGCTGTTTTTT
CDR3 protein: CASSWRRAGELFF

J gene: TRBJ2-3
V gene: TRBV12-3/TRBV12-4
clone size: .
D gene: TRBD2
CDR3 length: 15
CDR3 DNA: TGTGCCAGCAGCTCAAGCGGGGCTAGCACAGATACGCAGTATTTT
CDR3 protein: CASSSSGASTDTQYF

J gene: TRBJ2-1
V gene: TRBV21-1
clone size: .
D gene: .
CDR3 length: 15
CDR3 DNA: TGTGCCAGCAGCAGCCGGGAGAGCTCCTACAATGAGCAGTTCTTC
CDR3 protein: CASSSRESSYNEQFF

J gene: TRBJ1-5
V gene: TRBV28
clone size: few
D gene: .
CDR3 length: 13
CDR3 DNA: TGTGCCAGCAGTTTCGGGGGTATTAAGCCCCAGCATTTT
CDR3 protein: CASSFGGIKPQHF

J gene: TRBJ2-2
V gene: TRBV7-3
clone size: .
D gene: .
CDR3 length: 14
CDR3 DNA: TGTGCCAGCAGCGCCAACAGGAACACCGGGGAGCTGTTTTTT
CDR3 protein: CASSANRNTGELFF

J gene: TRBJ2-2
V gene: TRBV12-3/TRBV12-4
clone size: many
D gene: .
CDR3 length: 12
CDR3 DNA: TGTGCCAGCAGTAGGAGTACCGGGGAGCTGTTTTTT
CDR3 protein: CASSRSTGELFF